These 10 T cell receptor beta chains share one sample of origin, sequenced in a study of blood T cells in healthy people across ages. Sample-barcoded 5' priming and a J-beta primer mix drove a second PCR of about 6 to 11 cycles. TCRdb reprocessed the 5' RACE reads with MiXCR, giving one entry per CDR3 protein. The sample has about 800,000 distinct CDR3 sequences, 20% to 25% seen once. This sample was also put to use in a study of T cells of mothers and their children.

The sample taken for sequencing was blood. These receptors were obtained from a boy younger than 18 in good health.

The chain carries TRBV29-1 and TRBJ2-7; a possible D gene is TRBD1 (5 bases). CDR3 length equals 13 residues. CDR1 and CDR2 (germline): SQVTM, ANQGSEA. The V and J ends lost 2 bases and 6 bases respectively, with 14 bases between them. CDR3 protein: CSVEWLRAGEQYF. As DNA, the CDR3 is TGCAGCGTTGAATGGCTCAGGGCAGGCGAGCAGTACTTC.

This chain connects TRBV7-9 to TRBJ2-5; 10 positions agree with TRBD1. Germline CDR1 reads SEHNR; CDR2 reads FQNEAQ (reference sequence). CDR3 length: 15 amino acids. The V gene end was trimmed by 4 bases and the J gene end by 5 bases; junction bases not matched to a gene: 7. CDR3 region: CASSYGDRGVETQYF. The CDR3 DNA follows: TGTGCCAGCAGCTATGGGGACAGGGGTGTGGAGACCCAGTACTTC.

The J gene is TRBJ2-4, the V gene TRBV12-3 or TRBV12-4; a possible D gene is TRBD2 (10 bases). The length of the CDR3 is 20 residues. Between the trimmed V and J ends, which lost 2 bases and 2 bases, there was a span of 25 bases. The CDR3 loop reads CASSLYHRGLAGATKNIQYF. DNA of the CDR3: TGTGCCAGCAGTTTATATCACAGGGGGCTAGCGGGAGCTACCAAAAACATTCAGTACTTC.

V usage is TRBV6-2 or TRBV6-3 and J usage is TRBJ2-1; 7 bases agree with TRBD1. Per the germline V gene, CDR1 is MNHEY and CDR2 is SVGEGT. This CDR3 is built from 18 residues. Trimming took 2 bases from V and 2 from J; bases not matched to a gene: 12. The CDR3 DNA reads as TGTGCCAGCAGTTACCCGTCCTGGACAGGTCCTACCTACAATGAGCAGTTCTTC. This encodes CASSYPSWTGPTYNEQFF.

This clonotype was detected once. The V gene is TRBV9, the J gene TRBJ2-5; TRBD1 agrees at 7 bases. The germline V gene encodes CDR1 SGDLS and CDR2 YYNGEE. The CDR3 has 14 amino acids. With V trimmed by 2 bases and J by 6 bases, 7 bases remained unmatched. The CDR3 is CASSVPWTGKTQYF. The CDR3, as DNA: TGTGCCAGCAGCGTCCCCTGGACAGGAAAGACCCAGTACTTC.

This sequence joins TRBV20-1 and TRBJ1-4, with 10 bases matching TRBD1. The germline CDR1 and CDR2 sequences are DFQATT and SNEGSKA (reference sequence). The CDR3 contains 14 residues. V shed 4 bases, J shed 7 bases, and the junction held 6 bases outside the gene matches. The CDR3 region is CSAMPGTGVEKLFF. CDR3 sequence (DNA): TGCAGTGCTATGCCCGGGACAGGGGTTGAAAAACTGTTTTTT.

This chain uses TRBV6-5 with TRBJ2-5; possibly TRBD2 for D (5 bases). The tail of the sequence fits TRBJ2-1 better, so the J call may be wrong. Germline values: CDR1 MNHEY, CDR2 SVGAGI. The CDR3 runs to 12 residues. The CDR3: CASRGKGNEQFF. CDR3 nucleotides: TGTGCCAGCCGGGGAAAAGGGAATGAGCAGTTCTTC.

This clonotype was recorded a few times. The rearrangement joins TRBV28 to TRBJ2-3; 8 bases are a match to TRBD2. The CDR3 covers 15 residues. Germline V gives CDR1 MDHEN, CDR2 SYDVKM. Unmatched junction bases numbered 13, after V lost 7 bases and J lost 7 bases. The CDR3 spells CASTRGGLSGYTQYF. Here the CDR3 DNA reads TGTGCCAGCACACGGGGGGGCCTAAGCGGATATACGCAGTATTTT.

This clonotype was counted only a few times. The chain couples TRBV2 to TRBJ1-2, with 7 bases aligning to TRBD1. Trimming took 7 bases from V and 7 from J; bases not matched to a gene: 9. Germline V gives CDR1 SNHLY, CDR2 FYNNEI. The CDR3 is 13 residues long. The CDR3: CASTATGLAGYTF. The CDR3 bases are TGTGCCAGCACCGCGACAGGGCTCGCTGGCTACACCTTC. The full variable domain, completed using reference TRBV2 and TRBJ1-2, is EPEVTQTPSHQVTQMGQEVILRCVPISNHLYFYWYRQILGQKVEFLVSFYNNEISEKSEIFDDQFSVERPDGSNFTLKIRSTKLEDSAMYFCASTATGLAGYTFGSGTRLTVV.

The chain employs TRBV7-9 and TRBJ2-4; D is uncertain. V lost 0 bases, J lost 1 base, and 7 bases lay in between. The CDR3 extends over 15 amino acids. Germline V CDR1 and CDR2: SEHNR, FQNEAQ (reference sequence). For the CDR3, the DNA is TGTGCCAGCAGCTTAGCCGGCCTTGCCAAAAACATTCAGTACTTC. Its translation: CASSLAGLAKNIQYF.